This T cell receptor (beta chain) comes out of a study of T cell repertoires in ileal Crohn's disease. Study summary: Median disease duration was about eight years; 35% to 45% smoked at surgery. Study observations and caveats: Every patient over 26.8% clonality showed endoscopic recurrence. Compared with CD4 T cells, sorted CD8 cells carried more expanded clones. Compared with non-smokers, active smokers at surgery showed more clonal expansions.

TCRdb's table, derived via immunoSEQ multiplex PCR, lists solely in-frame clones and lacks some. The sample lists approximately 15,000 clones; 75% to 90% were seen once. Details on this clone: Its antigen is undetermined. In the same sample, other DNA sequences code for this CDR3.

The material sequenced was ileal tissue. The receptor comes from an adult with Crohn's disease.

The CDR3 region is CASSLGLAGGQETQYF. The CDR3 DNA reads as TGTGCCAGCAGCTTGGGACTAGCGGGGGGCCAAGAGACCCAGTACTTC. V usage is TRBV5-4 and J usage is TRBJ2-5, with 13 bases that match TRBD2. Germline assignment: CDR1 SGHNT and CDR2 YYREEE (reference sequence). V was clipped by 0 bases and J by 1 base; unmatched bases: 0. The CDR3 sequence is 16 residues long. The whole variable domain, filled in from reference TRBV5-4 and TRBJ2-5, reads ETGVTQSPTHLIKTRGQQVTLRCSSQSGHNTVSWYQQALGQGPQFIFQYYREEENGRGNFPPRFSGLQFPNYSSELNVNALELDDSALYLCASSLGLAGGQETQYFGPGTRLLVL.